This T cell receptor beta chain was sequenced in a study of blood T cell repertoires in COVID-19. Study-level background: Samples of COVID-19 (acute and convalescent) were obtained from the United States, Italy and Spain. PBMCs, B-cell-depleted T cells, or T cells were the source of the cDNA or gDNA that made up the material.

Generated by immunoSEQ multiplex PCR, the TCRdb table keeps only in-frame clones and is missing some. The table has about 300,000 clones, 65% to 90% seen once. V was trimmed by 6 bases and J by 3 bases, leaving 15 bases between them. From germline, CDR1 is WSHSY and CDR2 SAAADI. The length of the CDR3 is 15 residues. Donors were grouped by their self-reported clinical history. The study counted Cohort 3 donors as recovered given two negative PCRs, clearance, or symptom resolution. The sequenced sample consisted of PBMCs or T cells enriched from blood (not recorded which). J is TRBJ1-5 and V is TRBV10-2; possibly TRBD1 for D (6 bases). This receptor was taken from a woman between 18 and 29 years old who had recovered from COVID-19. The CDR3 loop reads CASSPQRGLNQPQHF. CDR3 nucleotides: TGCGCCAGCAGCCCTCAGCGGGGGCTCAATCAGCCCCAGCATTTT.